These 18 T cell receptor beta chains were sequenced from one sample in a study of T cell responses to AZD1222 COVID-19 vaccine. Sequenced by immunoSEQ multiplex PCR; TCRdb stores in-frame clones only, minus some. Seen here are over 70,000 clones, roughly 80% observed once, and the top ten hold about 26%. The sample here was peripheral blood, taken 28 days after the second dose of the MenACWY control vaccine. Receptors were obtained from an adult who received the MenACWY meningococcal vaccine as a control.

This clone occurred a few times. This CDR3 reads CAWAFGENTEAFF. In DNA form, the CDR3 reads TGTGCCTGGGCTTTTGGAGAGAACACTGAAGCTTTCTTT. The chain links TRBV30 to TRBJ1-1; no firm D call. CDR3 length equals 13 residues. CDR1 and CDR2 from the germline V gene are GTSNPN and SVGIG (reference sequence). Trimming took 5 bases from V and 1 from J, leaving 11 bases between them.

This clone has a handful of counts. This chain uses TRBV5-6 with TRBJ1-1; tentatively, D is TRBD1 (5 bases). CDR1 and CDR2 from the germline V gene are SGHDT and YYEEEE. The CDR3 is 14 amino acids. The V and J ends lost 3 bases and 5 bases respectively, with 14 bases between them. CDR3 sequence reads: CASSSRGRGTEAFF. The CDR3 DNA reads TGTGCCAGCAGCTCTAGGGGTCGAGGGACTGAAGCTTTCTTT.

This clone was observed a few times. This chain links TRBV19 with TRBJ1-1; no definite D call. The CDR3 totals 13 residues. Trimming removed 7 bases from V and 1 base from J, with 10 bases in between. Germline V gives CDR1 LNHDA, CDR2 SQIVND (reference sequence). The CDR3 coding sequence is TGTGCCAGTACAAACTACCCGAACACTGAAGCTTTCTTT. It is translated as CASTNYPNTEAFF.

The rearrangement joins TRBV29-1 to TRBJ1-6, with D perhaps TRBD1 (5 bases). There are 14 residues in the CDR3. Trimming took off 7 bases at V and 10 bases at J, with 20 bases between the two ends. The V gene's germline CDR1 is SQVTM and CDR2 ANQGSEA. The CDR3 bases are TGCAGCGCCCAAGTCGGGGGTGCAGGGTCACCCCTCCACTTT. Amino acids: CSAQVGGAGSPLHF. Variable domain in full (rest from reference TRBV29-1 and TRBJ1-6): SAVISQKPSRDICQRGTSLTIQCQVDSQVTMMFWYRQQPGQSLTLIATANQGSEATYESGFVIDKFPISRPNLTFSTLTVSNMSPEDSSIYLCSAQVGGAGSPLHFGNGTRLTVT.

The chain employs TRBV5-6 and TRBJ2-7; TRBD2 matches at 10 bases. Per the germline V gene, CDR1 is SGHDT and CDR2 is YYEEEE. J was trimmed by 1 base and V by 3 bases; bases with no gene match: 13. The CDR3 has 18 residues. CDR3 sequence reads: CASSSSGTSVLISYEQYF. DNA of the CDR3: TGTGCCAGCAGCTCGTCCGGGACTAGCGTTTTGATATCCTACGAGCAGTACTTC.

The CDR3 DNA sequence: TGTGCCATCAGTGAGTCATCCGGGACACCGAACACCATATATTTT. It is translated as CAISESSGTPNTIYF. The rearrangement joins TRBV10-3 to TRBJ1-3; tentatively, D is TRBD1 (6 bases). The CDR3 covers 15 residues. Germline V gene lookup returns CDR1 ENHRY and CDR2 SYGVKD. The ends were cut back, 0 bases at V and 7 bases at J, with 13 bases in the middle.

V usage is TRBV4-1 and J usage is TRBJ1-2, with TRBD1 matching over 7 bases. Trimming took 3 bases from V and 2 from J; bases not matched to a gene: 9. Germline CDR1 MGHRA, CDR2 YSYEKL. The CDR3 runs 16 residues. CDR3 sequence reads: CASSHPGGGANYGYTF. CDR3 nucleotide sequence: TGCGCCAGCAGCCACCCAGGGGGGGGAGCCAACTATGGCTACACCTTC.

The V and J genes are TRBV2 and TRBJ2-1, with D perhaps matching TRBD1 (8 bases). Germline V gene lookup returns CDR1 SNHLY and CDR2 FYNNEI. Trimming stripped 2 bases from V and 6 bases from J, with 11 bases between. There are 14 residues in the CDR3. CDR3 nucleotides: TGTGCCAGCAGTGAATACAGGGGGGGCAATGAGCAGTTCTTC. It encodes CASSEYRGGNEQFF.

The V gene is TRBV6-1, the J gene TRBJ2-7; 8 positions match TRBD2. The V gene end was trimmed by 3 bases and the J gene end by 2 bases; junction bases not matched to a gene: 0. Germline CDR1 reads MNHNS; CDR2 reads SASEGT. The CDR3 contains 13 residues. The CDR3 DNA sequence: TGTGCCAGCAGTGAGCGGGGGGCCTACGAGCAGTACTTC. It translates to CASSERGAYEQYF.

V usage is TRBV2 and J usage is TRBJ2-5; either TRBD1 or TRBD2 may supply D (5 bases each). Germline V gene data show CDR1 as SNHLY and CDR2 as FYNNEI. V lost 2 bases and J lost 2, with 12 bases in between. The CDR3 length is 15 residues. This CDR3 reads CASSESRGPQETQYF. The DNA for the CDR3 is TGTGCCAGCAGTGAAAGTCGGGGACCACAAGAGACCCAGTACTTC.

V and J are TRBV11-2 and TRBJ2-7; 7 nucleotides align to TRBD1. The CDR3 is 13 amino acids. Germline loops: CDR1 SGHAT, CDR2 FQNNGV. Trimming took 5 bases from V and 2 from J; bases not matched to a gene: 3. CDR3 nucleotides: TGTGCCAGCAGCCGGGGACAGACCTACGAGCAGTACTTC. Translation: CASSRGQTYEQYF.

This chain joins TRBV5-6 and TRBJ2-2, with D maybe TRBD1 (5 bases). The CDR3 consists of 16 residues. Germline lookup yields CDR1 SGHDT and CDR2 YYEEEE. V was shortened by 2 bases and J by 1 base, with 12 bases between the two germline ends. The CDR3 loop reads CASSLGHSLNTGELFF. In DNA form, the CDR3 reads TGTGCCAGCAGCTTAGGACACTCATTGAACACCGGGGAGCTGTTTTTT.

This clone has only a few counts. The chain couples TRBV4-1 to TRBJ1-2; 9 positions match TRBD1. Per the germline V gene, CDR1 is MGHRA and CDR2 is YSYEKL. The length of the CDR3 is 15 residues. After removal of 6 bases from V and 0 bases from J, the junction contained 5 bases not matched to a gene. The CDR3 is CASSRDRGTNYGYTF. The CDR3 region has the DNA TGCGCCAGCAGTCGCGACAGGGGGACTAACTATGGCTACACCTTC.

V gene TRBV6-1 combines with J gene TRBJ1-1; tentatively, D is TRBD1 (5 bases). Germline loops: CDR1 MNHNS, CDR2 SASEGT. This CDR3 region has 15 residues. V was shortened by 1 base and J by 8 bases, with 17 bases between the two germline ends. The CDR3, as DNA: TGTGCCAGCAGTGAAGGGTGGGTGCTGAGACAGGAAGCTTTCTTT. Translated, it gives CASSEGWVLRQEAFF.

J is TRBJ2-7 and V is TRBV7-9; 7 bases match TRBD1. With 5 bases clipped from V and 4 bases from J, the junction kept 5 bases outside the gene matches. The length of the CDR3 is 13 residues. From germline, CDR1 is SEHNR and CDR2 FQNEAQ (reference sequence). The CDR3 is CASSRDSGYEQYF. The CDR3 coding sequence is TGTGCCAGCAGCCGGGACAGCGGATACGAGCAGTACTTC.

This clone was counted between two and nine times. The chain has TRBV6-5 and TRBJ2-1, with 7 bases aligning to TRBD1. Germline-derived CDR1 and CDR2 are MNHEY and SVGAGI. V shed 8 bases, J shed 8 bases, and the junction held 12 bases outside the gene matches. The CDR3 totals 14 residues. The CDR3, as DNA: TGTGCCAGCTCGGACAGGTGGAGTCTCGATGAGCAGTTCTTC. Encoded protein: CASSDRWSLDEQFF.

This clone appeared a single time. The rearrangement joins TRBV3-1 (or the pseudogene TRBV3-2) to TRBJ1-1; no firm D call. The CDR3 totals 16 residues. Germline V gene data show CDR1 as LGHDT and CDR2 as YNNKEL (reference sequence). With 4 bases removed from V and 4 bases from J, the gap between germline ends came to 19 bases. The CDR3 bases are TGTGCCAGCAGCCCGCTTTTACCGACCGGCCCCACTGAAGCTTTCTTT. This sequence encodes CASSPLLPTGPTEAFF.

The rearrangement uses TRBV5-1 and TRBJ2-1; D uncertain. Between the trimmed V and J ends, which lost 3 bases and 9 bases, there was a span of 10 bases. This CDR3 contains 12 residues. In germline, CDR1 is SGHRS, CDR2 YFSETQ. The CDR3 DNA is TGCGCCAGCAGCTCATATGGTATTGAGCAGTTCTTC. Its protein is CASSSYGIEQFF.